This record concerns one TCR beta chain sequence. Vbeta (60) and Jbeta (13) primers were used in the PCR. This table comes from immunoSEQ multiplex PCR, and its TCRdb copy is limited to in-frame clones, with some not included. The data contain over 200,000 clones, 80% to 90% of them seen just once; the ten biggest clones take up more than 0.8%. Trimming cost V 0 bases and J 2 bases; bases outside gene matches: 2. CDR3 length: 14 amino acids. Germline CDR1 SGHNT, CDR2 YYREEE (reference sequence). This entry comes from a study of cytomegalovirus exposure and HLA in healthy donors. This chain links TRBV5-4 with TRBJ2-7, with 7 nucleotides matching TRBD1. The receptor was isolated from a woman under 30 in good health and CMV-seronegative. Sequencing was done on a sample of PBMCs. As DNA, the CDR3 is TGTGCCAGCAGCTTGGCCGGGACAGCCTACGAGCAGTACTTC. Encoded protein: CASSLAGTAYEQYF.